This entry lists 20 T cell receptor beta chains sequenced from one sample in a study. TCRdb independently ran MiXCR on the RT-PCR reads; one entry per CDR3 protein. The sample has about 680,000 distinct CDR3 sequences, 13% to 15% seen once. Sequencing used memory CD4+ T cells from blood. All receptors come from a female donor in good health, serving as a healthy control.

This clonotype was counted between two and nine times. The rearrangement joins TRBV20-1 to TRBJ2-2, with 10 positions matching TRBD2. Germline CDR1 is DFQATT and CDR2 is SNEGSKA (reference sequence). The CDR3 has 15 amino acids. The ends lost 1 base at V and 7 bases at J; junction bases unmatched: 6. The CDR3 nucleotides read TGCAGTGCTAGAGTTGTGGCTAGCGGGAGCGGGGAGCTGTTTTTT. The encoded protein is CSARVVASGSGELFF.

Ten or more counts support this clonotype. Here the CDR3 DNA reads TGTGCCAGCAGCCCTACCACAGGGGTATCCTATAATTCACCCCTCCACTTT. Translation: CASSPTTGVSYNSPLHF. This sequence joins TRBV6-6 and TRBJ1-6, with TRBD1 matching 7 bases. In germline, CDR1 is MNHNY, CDR2 SVGAGI (reference sequence). The CDR3 spans 17 residues. V lost 6 bases, J lost 1 base, and 9 bases stayed unmatched.

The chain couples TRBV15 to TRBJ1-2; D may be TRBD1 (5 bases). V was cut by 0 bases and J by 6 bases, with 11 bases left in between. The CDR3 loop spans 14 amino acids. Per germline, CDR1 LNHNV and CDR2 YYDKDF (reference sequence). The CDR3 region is CATSRDLTGHGYTF. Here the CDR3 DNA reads TGTGCCACCAGCAGAGATCTAACAGGTCATGGCTACACCTTC. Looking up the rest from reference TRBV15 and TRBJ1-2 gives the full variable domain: DAMVIQNPRYQVTQFGKPVTLSCSQTLNHNVMYWYQQKSSQAPKLLFHYYDKDFNNEADTPDNFQSRRPNTSFCFLDIRSPGLGDTAMYLCATSRDLTGHGYTFGSGTRLTVV.

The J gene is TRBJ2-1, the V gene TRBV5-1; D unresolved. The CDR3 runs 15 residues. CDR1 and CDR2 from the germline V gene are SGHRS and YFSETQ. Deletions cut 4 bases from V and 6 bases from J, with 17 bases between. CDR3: CASSPGLGTANEQFF. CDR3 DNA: TGCGCCAGCAGCCCTGGGCTGGGTACTGCCAATGAGCAGTTCTTC.

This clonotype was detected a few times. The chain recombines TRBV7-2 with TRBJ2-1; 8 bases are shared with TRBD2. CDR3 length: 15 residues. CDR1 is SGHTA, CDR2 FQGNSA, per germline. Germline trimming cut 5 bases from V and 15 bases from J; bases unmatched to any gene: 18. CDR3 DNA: TGTGCCAGCAGCCTACTCCTCGGGGAGCGGGGGAGCCCGTTCTTC. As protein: CASSLLLGERGSPFF.

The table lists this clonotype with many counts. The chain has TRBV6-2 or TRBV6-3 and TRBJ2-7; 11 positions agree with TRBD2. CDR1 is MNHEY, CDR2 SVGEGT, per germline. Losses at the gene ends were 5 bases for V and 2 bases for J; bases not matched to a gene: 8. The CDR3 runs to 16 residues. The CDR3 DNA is TGTGCCAGCAGTGACACCGGGACTAGCGGTACCTACGAGCAGTACTTC. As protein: CASSDTGTSGTYEQYF.

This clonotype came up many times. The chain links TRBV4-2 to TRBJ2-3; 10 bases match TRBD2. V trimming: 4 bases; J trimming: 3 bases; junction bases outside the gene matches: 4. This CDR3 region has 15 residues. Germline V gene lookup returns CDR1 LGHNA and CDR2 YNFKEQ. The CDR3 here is CASSPRTSGTDTQYF. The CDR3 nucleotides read TGTGCCAGCAGCCCCCGGACTAGCGGAACAGATACGCAGTATTTT.

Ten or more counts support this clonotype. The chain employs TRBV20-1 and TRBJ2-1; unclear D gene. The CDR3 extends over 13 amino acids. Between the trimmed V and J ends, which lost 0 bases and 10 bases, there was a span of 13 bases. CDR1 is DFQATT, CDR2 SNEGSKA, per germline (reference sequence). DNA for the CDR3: TGCAGTGCTAGAGATCGGGTGGGTCAGGAGCAGTTCTTC. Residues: CSARDRVGQEQFF.

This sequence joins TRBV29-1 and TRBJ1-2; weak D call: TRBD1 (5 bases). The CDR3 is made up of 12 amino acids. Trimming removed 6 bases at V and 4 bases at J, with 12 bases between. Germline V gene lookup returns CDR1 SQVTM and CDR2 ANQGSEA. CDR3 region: CSVGGDGYGYTF. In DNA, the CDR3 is TGCAGCGTGGGGGGGGACGGCTATGGCTACACCTTC.

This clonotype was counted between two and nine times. The CDR3 protein is CATSDASGRSSNEQFF. The CDR3 DNA reads as TGTGCCACCAGTGACGCTAGCGGGAGAAGTAGCAATGAGCAGTTCTTC. The chain is built from TRBV24-1 and TRBJ2-1, with 10 bases identical to TRBD2. Germline V CDR1 and CDR2: KGHDR, SFDVKD. This CDR3 has 16 residues. V lost 4 bases, J lost 6 bases, and 8 bases stayed unmatched.

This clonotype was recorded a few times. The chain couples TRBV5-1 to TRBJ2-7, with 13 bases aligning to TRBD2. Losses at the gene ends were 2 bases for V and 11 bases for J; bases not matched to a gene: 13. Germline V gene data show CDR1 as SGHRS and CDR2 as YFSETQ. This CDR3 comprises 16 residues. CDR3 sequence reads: CASSFNPITSGRAEYF. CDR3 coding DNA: TGCGCCAGCAGCTTTAACCCGATCACTAGCGGGAGGGCCGAGTACTTC.

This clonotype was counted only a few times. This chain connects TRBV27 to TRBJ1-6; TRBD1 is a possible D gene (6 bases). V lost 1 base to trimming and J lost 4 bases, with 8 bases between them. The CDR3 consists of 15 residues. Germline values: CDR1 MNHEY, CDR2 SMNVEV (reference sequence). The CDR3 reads CASSLFQGYNSPLHF. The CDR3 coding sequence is TGTGCCAGCAGTTTATTTCAGGGGTATAATTCACCCCTCCACTTT.

The CDR3 reads CASNGVGEYEQYF. The DNA of the CDR3 is TGTGCCAGCAATGGAGTTGGGGAGTACGAGCAGTACTTC. V gene TRBV2 combines with J gene TRBJ2-7, with D tentatively TRBD2 (5 bases). V was pared by 7 bases and J by 4 bases, with 14 bases between. The length of the CDR3 is 13 residues. Germline values: CDR1 SNHLY, CDR2 FYNNEI. The full variable domain, rest sourced from reference TRBV2 and TRBJ2-7, is EPEVTQTPSHQVTQMGQEVILRCVPISNHLYFYWYRQILGQKVEFLVSFYNNEISEKSEIFDDQFSVERPDGSNFTLKIRSTKLEDSAMYFCASNGVGEYEQYFGPGTRLTVT.

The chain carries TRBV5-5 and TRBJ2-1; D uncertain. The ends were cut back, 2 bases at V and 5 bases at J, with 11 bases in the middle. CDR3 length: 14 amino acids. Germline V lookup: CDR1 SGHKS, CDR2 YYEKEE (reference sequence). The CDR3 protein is CASSFGPGNNEQFF. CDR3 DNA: TGTGCCAGCAGCTTTGGGCCAGGTAACAATGAGCAGTTCTTC.

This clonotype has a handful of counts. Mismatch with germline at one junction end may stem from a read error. CDR3 DNA: TGTGCCACCAGCCGAGACAGGGGAATGATCACAGATACGCAGTATTTT. It codes for CATSRDRGMITDTQYF. V gene TRBV15 combines with J gene TRBJ2-3, with 8 bases lining up with TRBD1. The CDR3 spans 16 residues. Germline CDR1 LNHNV, CDR2 YYDKDF (reference sequence).

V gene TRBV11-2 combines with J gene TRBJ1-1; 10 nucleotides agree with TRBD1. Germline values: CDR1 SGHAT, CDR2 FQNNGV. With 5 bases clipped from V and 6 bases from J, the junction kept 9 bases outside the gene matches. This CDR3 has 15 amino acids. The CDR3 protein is CASSQRDRGGAEAFF. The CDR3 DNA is TGTGCCAGCAGCCAACGGGACAGGGGAGGCGCTGAAGCTTTCTTT.

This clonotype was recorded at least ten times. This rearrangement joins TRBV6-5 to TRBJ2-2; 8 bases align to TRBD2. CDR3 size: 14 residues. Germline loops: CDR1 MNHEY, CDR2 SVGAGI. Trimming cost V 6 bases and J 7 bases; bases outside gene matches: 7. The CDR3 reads CASRTNAGGGELFF. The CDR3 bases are TGTGCCAGCAGGACTAACGCGGGGGGCGGGGAGCTGTTTTTT.

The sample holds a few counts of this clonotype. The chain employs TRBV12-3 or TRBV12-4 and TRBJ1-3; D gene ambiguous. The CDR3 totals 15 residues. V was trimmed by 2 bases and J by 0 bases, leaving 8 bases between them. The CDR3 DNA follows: TGTGCCAGCAGTTTATCGGGTAGCTCTGGAAACACCATATATTTT. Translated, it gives CASSLSGSSGNTIYF.

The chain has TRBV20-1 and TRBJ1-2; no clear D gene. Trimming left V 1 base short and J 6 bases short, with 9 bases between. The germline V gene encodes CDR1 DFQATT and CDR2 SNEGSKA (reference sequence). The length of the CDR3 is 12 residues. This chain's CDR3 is CSARGPPHGYTF. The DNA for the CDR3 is TGCAGTGCTAGAGGCCCCCCCCATGGCTACACCTTC.

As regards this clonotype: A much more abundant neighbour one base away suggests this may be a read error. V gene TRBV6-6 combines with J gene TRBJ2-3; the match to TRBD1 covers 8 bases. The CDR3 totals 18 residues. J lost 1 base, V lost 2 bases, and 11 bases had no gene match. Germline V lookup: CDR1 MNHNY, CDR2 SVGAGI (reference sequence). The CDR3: CASSYEPQGARCTDTQYF. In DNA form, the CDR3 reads TGTGCCAGCAGTTACGAACCCCAGGGGGCGCGCTGCACAGATACGCAGTATTTT.